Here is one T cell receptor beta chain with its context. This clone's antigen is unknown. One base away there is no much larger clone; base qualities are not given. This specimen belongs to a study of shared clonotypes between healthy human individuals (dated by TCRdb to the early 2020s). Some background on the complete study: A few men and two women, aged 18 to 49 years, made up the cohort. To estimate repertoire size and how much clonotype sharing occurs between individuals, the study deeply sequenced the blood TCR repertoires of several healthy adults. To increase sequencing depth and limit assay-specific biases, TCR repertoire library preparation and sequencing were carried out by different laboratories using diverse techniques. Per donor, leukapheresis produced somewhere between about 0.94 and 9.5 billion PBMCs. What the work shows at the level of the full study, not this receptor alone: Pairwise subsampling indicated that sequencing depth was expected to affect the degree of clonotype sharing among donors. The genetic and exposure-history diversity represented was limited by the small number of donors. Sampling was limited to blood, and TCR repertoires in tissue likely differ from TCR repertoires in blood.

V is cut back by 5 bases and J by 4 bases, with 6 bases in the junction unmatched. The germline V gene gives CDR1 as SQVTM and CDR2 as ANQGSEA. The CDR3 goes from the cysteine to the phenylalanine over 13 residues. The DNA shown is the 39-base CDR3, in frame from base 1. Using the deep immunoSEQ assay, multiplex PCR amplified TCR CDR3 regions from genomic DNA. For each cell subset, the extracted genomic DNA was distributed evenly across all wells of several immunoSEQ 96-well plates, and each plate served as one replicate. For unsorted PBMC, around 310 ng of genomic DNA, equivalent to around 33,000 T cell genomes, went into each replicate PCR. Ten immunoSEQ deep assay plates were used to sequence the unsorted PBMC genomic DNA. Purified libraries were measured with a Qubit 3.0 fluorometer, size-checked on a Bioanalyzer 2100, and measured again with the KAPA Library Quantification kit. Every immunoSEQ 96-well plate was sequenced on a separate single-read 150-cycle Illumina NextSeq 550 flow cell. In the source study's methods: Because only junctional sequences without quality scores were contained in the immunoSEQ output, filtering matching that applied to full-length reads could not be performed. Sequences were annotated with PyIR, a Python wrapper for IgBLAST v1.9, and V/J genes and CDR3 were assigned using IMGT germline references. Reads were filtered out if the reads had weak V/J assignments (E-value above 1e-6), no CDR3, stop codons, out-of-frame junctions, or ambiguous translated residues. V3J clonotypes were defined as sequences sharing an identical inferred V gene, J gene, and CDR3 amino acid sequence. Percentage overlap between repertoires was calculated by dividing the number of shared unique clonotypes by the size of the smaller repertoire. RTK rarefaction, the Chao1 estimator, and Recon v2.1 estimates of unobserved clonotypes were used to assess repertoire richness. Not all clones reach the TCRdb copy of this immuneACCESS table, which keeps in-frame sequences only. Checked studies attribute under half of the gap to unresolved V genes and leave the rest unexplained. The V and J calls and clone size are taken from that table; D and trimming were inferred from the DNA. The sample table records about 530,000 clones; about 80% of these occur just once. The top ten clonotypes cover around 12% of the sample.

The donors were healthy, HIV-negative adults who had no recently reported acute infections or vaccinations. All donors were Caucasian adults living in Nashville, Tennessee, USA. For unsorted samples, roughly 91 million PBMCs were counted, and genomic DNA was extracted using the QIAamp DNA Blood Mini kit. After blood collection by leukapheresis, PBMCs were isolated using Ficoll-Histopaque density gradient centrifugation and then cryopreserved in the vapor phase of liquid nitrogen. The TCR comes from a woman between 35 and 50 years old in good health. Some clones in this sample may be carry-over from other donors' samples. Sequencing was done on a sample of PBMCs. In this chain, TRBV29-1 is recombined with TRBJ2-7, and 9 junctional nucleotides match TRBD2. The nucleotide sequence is TGCAGCGTTTCCCATAGCGGGAGTTACGAGCAGTACTTC. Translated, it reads CSVSHSGSYEQYF.